This record concerns one T cell receptor (beta chain) sequence. Its antigen remains unknown. This specimen belongs to a study of blood T cells in healthy people across ages. Study information: About one barcoded beta molecule was captured per two T cells (by template switching).

General study findings and limits: Versus aged donors, long-lived donors had higher diversity and more naive CD4+ cells.

Primers used in a second PCR of roughly 6 to 11 cycles were a sample-barcoded 5' primer and a J-beta primer mix. Every single cDNA molecule received a tag from a template-switch adaptor with 12 random nucleotides. TCRdb passed the 5' RACE reads through MiXCR, listing each CDR3 protein once. The data hold 1.5 million or so distinct CDR3 sequences, with approximately 43% observed a single time. The individuals who served as donors were healthy Caucasians living in Russia, aged about 6 to 95. The V gene lost 4 bases and the J gene lost 0 bases, with 11 bases spanning the gap. CDR3 size: 15 residues. In germline, CDR1 is LNHDA, CDR2 SQIVND (reference sequence).

The clonotype originates from a woman in her late teens or twenties in good health. Sequencing used blood. The chain has TRBV19 and TRBJ2-3; no definite D call. The CDR3 DNA sequence: TGTGCCAGTAGTACCCTGACAAGTAGCACAGATACGCAGTATTTT. Translating gives CASSTLTSSTDTQYF.